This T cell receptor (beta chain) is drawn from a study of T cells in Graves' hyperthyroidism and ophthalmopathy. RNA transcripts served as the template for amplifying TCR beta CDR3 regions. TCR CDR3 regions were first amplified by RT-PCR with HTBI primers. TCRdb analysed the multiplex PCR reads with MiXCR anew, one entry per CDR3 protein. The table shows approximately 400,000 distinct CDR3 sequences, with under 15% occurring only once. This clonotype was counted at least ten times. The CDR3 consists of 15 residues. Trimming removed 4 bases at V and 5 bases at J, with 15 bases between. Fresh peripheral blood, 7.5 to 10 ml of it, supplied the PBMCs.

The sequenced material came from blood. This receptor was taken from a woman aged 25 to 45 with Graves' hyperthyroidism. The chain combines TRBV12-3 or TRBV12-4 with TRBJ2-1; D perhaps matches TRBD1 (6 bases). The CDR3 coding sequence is TGTGCCAGCAGTTGGGGGCAGGTCTCTAACAATGAGCAGTTCTTC. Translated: CASSWGQVSNNEQFF.